This TCR beta chain was identified during a study of T-cell reconstitution after alpha-beta-depleted transplantation in children. Study observations and caveats: Alpha-beta T cells present about two months after transplant were reported to originate from several hundred expanded graft clones. There were some patients whose high TCRbeta diversity at day 60 came from surviving recipient T cells and thymic progenitors.

This clonotype was seen more than once but under ten times. Antigen specificity is unknown. The germline CDR1 and CDR2 sequences are KGHSH and LQKENI. The CDR3 totals 14 residues. V was cut by 4 bases and J by 6 bases, with 13 bases left in between. The authors prepared the TCRbeta library with unique molecular identifiers. MiXCR was run by TCRdb on the PCR reads, yielding one entry per CDR3 protein. The sample has approximately 190,000 distinct CDR3 sequences; around 9.2% are singletons. This TCR was recovered from a male patient between 2 and 10 years old who had a stem cell transplant for acute myeloid leukemia, so the T cells may come from the graft donor. Sequencing used PBMCs, mostly from graft donor cells, obtained 360 days after TCRalphabeta/CD19-depleted stem cell transplant. This chain connects TRBV18 to TRBJ2-1; a weak D match, TRBD2 (6 bases). The CDR3 DNA sequence: TGTGCCAGCTCACTTCGAGATAGCGGCAATGAGCAGTTCTTC. It yields the protein CASSLRDSGNEQFF.